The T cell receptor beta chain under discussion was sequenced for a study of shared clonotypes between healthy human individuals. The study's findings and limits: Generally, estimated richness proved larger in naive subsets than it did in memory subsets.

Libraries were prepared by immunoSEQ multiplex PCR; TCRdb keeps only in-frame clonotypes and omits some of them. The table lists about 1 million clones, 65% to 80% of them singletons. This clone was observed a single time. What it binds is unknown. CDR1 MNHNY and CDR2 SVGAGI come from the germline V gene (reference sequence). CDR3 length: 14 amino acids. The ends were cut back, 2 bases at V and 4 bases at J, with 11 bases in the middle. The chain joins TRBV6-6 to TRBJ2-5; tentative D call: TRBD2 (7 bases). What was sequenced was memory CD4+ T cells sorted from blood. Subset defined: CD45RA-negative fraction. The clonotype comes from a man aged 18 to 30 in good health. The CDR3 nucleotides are TGTGCCAGCAGTTACGGGAGGGGGGGAGAGACCCAGTACTTC. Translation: CASSYGRGGETQYF.